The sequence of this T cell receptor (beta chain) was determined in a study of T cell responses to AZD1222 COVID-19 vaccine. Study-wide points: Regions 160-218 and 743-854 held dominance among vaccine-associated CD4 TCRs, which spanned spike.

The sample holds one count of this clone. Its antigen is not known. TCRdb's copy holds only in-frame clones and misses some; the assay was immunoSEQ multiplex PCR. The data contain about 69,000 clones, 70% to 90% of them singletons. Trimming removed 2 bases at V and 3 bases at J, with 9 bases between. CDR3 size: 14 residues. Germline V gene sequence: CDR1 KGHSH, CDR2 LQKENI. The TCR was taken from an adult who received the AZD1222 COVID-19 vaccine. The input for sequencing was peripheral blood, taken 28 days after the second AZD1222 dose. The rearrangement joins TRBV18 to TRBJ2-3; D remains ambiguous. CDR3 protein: CASSPFERTDTQYF. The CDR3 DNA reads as TGTGCCAGCTCACCATTTGAGCGTACAGATACGCAGTATTTT.